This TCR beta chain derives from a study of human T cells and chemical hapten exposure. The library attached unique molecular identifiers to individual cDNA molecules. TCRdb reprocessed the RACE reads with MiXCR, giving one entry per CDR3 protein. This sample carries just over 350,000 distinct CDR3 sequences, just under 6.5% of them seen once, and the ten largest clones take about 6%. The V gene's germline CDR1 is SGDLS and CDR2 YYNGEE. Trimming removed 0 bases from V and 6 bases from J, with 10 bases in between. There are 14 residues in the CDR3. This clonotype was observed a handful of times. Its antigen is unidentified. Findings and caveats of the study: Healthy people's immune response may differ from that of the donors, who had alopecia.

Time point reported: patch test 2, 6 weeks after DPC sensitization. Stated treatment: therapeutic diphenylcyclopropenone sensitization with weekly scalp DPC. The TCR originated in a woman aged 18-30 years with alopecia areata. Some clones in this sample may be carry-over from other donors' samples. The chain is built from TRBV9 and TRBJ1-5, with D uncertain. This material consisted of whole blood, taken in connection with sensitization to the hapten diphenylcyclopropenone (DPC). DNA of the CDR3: TGTGCCAGCAGCGTAGGCGGCAGTTTTCAGCCCCAGCATTTT. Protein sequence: CASSVGGSFQPQHF.